These 28 T cell receptor beta chains were all obtained from the same sample, sequenced in a study of technical replicates of blood from a few donors. Assay used: immunoSEQ multiplex PCR; TCRdb lists only in-frame clones, some missing. The sample lists over 45,000 clones, approximately 90% seen once, with 3.9% in the top ten. The specimen was PBMCs. Receptor source: a human donor in good health. Some clones in this sample may be carry-over from other donors' samples.

Notes on this clone: This sample also contains other DNA sequences that code for the same CDR3. The chain couples TRBV4-2 to TRBJ2-3; TRBD2 might be the D (5 bases). V was pared by 1 base and J by 3 bases, with 8 bases between. This CDR3 is built from 14 residues. Germline assignment: CDR1 LGHNA and CDR2 YNFKEQ. CDR3 nucleotide sequence: TGTGCCAGCAGCCAAGGGACGGGGACAGATACGCAGTATTTT. It specifies CASSQGTGTDTQYF.

V usage is TRBV10-3 and J usage is TRBJ2-7; a weak D match, TRBD1 (6 bases). Germline V gene sequence: CDR1 ENHRY, CDR2 SYGVKD. This CDR3 region has 12 residues. Deletions cut 5 bases from V and 4 bases from J, with 9 bases between. The DNA of the CDR3 is TGTGCCATCAGTTCAGGGGTGTACGAGCAGTACTTC. Its translation is CAISSGVYEQYF.

This chain connects TRBV4-2 to TRBJ2-7, with 7 bases identical to TRBD1. The CDR3 totals 16 residues. The ends lost 0 bases at V and 7 bases at J; junction bases unmatched: 12. Germline-derived CDR1 and CDR2 are LGHNA and YNFKEQ. The CDR3 sequence: CASSQDAGRGSGEQYF. CDR3 coding DNA: TGTGCCAGCAGCCAAGATGCCGGCAGGGGGTCGGGGGAGCAGTACTTC.

This chain links TRBV6-1 with TRBJ1-2, with 8 bases matching TRBD1. The V segment lost 6 bases and the J segment 6 bases; nucleotides outside the gene matches: 6. Germline CDR1 and CDR2: MNHNS and SASEGT. This CDR3 comprises 13 residues. The CDR3, as DNA: TGTGCCAGCAGGACCCAGACAGGGGATGGCTACACCTTC. Protein sequence: CASRTQTGDGYTF.

The chain is built from TRBV7-3 and TRBJ1-1; D may be TRBD1 (5 bases). This CDR3 comprises 14 residues. V lost 3 bases and J lost 4, with 12 bases in between. The germline gives CDR1 SGHTA, CDR2 FQGTGA. In DNA, the CDR3 is TGTGCCAGCAGCTTGCTCACGACAGTCACTGAAGCTTTCTTT. Translation gives CASSLLTTVTEAFF. Supplemented by reference TRBV7-3 and TRBJ1-1, the full variable domain reads GAGVSQTPSNKVTEKGKYVELRCDPISGHTALYWYRQSLGQGPEFLIYFQGTGAADDSGLPNDRFFAVRPEGSVSTLKIQRTERGDSAVYLCASSLLTTVTEAFFGQGTRLTVV.

CDR3 nucleotide sequence: TGTGCCAGTAGTCCTCGGACTAGCGGGGAAAACATTCAGTACTTC. This gives the protein CASSPRTSGENIQYF. This chain links TRBV19 with TRBJ2-4; 12 nucleotides agree with TRBD2. Germline CDR1 and CDR2: LNHDA and SQIVND (reference sequence). The CDR3 is 15 residues long. J lost 5 bases, V lost 5 bases, and 4 bases had no gene match. The variable domain in full, with the rest retrieved from reference TRBV19 and TRBJ2-4, is DGGITQSPKYLFRKEGQNVTLSCEQNLNHDAMYWYRQDPGQGLRLIYYSQIVNDFQKGDIAEGYSVSREKKESFPLTVTSAQKNPTAFYLCASSPRTSGENIQYFGAGTRLSVL.

The chain combines TRBV10-2 with TRBJ2-7; maybe TRBD1 (5 bases). Germline CDR1 is WSHSY and CDR2 is SAAADI. V dropped 1 base and J dropped 4 bases, with 14 bases sitting between them. The length of the CDR3 is 15 residues. The CDR3 loop reads CASSELGIGAYEQYF. The CDR3 coding sequence is TGCGCCAGCAGTGAGTTGGGGATAGGGGCTTACGAGCAGTACTTC.

V is TRBV7-2 and J is TRBJ2-5; D uncertain. CDR3 length equals 12 residues. Germline V gene data show CDR1 as SGHTA and CDR2 as FQGNSA. V shed 6 bases and J shed 1 base, with 6 bases lying between them. The CDR3 here is CASSPGQETQYF. CDR3 nucleotide sequence: TGTGCCAGCAGTCCGGGCCAAGAGACCCAGTACTTC.

The CDR3 sequence is CASRAQTSTDTQYF. As DNA, the CDR3 is TGCGCCAGCCGTGCCCAAACTAGCACAGATACGCAGTATTTT. V gene TRBV5-1 combines with J gene TRBJ2-3; D remains ambiguous. This CDR3 is 14 amino acids long. V gave up 7 bases and J gave up 0 bases, with 12 bases separating them. Germline CDR1 SGHRS, CDR2 YFSETQ.

CDR3 DNA: TGCGCCAGCAGCCGGGTGGGTGGCGAGGGCTACACCTTC. It specifies CASSRVGGEGYTF. V usage is TRBV5-1 and J usage is TRBJ1-2; D call uncertain. Germline-derived CDR1 and CDR2 are SGHRS and YFSETQ. Between the trimmed V and J ends, which lost 4 bases and 8 bases, there was a span of 15 bases. The length of the CDR3 is 13 residues. The variable domain in full, with the rest retrieved from reference TRBV5-1 and TRBJ1-2, is KAGVTQTPRYLIKTRGQQVTLSCSPISGHRSVSWYQQTPGQGLQFLFEYFSETQRNKGNFPGRFSGRQFSNSRSEMNVSTLELGDSALYLCASSRVGGEGYTFGSGTRLTVV.

The V gene is TRBV7-6, the J gene TRBJ2-2; D call uncertain. The V end was cut by 7 bases, the J end by 6 bases, with 18 bases between. Germline V gene sequence: CDR1 SGHVS, CDR2 FNYEAQ. The CDR3 length is 15 residues. This CDR3 reads CASTPTGSSPGELFF. In DNA, the CDR3 is TGTGCCAGCACCCCGACTGGCTCTTCACCCGGGGAGCTGTTTTTT.

The chain combines TRBV5-1 with TRBJ2-2; the match to TRBD1 covers 10 bases. In germline, CDR1 is SGHRS, CDR2 YFSETQ. After removal of 2 bases from V and 5 bases from J, the junction contained 3 bases not matched to a gene. This CDR3 is built from 15 residues. CDR3: CASSFDRGRTGELFF. The CDR3 DNA reads as TGCGCCAGCAGCTTTGACAGGGGGCGTACCGGGGAGCTGTTTTTT.

The genes are TRBV4-2 and TRBJ1-4; 9 nucleotides match TRBD1. V dropped 5 bases and J dropped 7; count of bases not matched to a gene: 5. This CDR3 has 14 residues. CDR1 LGHNA and CDR2 YNFKEQ come from the germline V gene. The CDR3 bases are TGTGCCAGCAGCACCACAGGGGGCGGTGAAAAACTGTTTTTT. Protein sequence: CASSTTGGGEKLFF.

This chain links TRBV20-1 with TRBJ1-2, with 8 bases matching TRBD1. The CDR3 sequence is 11 residues long. Trimming took 3 bases from V and 12 from J; bases not matched to a gene: 6. Germline CDR1 reads DFQATT; CDR2 reads SNEGSKA (reference sequence). In nucleotides, the CDR3 is TGCAGTGCTAGGGCGGGACAGGTCCACACCTTC. Translation: CSARAGQVHTF.

This rearrangement joins TRBV6-1 to TRBJ1-1; TRBD1 agrees at 9 bases. Germline CDR1 is MNHNS and CDR2 is SASEGT. The junction had 1 base not matched to a gene; V was cut back by 6 bases and J by 2 bases. The CDR3 is 13 residues long. The CDR3 region is CASRTGGNTEAFF. The CDR3 nucleotides are TGTGCCAGCAGGACAGGGGGAAACACTGAAGCTTTCTTT.

The chain couples TRBV19 to TRBJ2-2; 8 bases fit TRBD1. V gave up 3 bases and J gave up 7 bases; unmatched junction bases: 7. This CDR3 region has 15 residues. The germline V gene encodes CDR1 LNHDA and CDR2 SQIVND (reference sequence). CDR3: CASSISGGAGGELFF. CDR3 coding DNA: TGTGCCAGTAGTATCTCAGGGGGCGCAGGCGGGGAGCTGTTTTTT. The complete variable domain, with remaining parts taken from reference TRBV19 and TRBJ2-2, reads DGGITQSPKYLFRKEGQNVTLSCEQNLNHDAMYWYRQDPGQGLRLIYYSQIVNDFQKGDIAEGYSVSREKKESFPLTVTSAQKNPTAFYLCASSISGGAGGELFFGEGSRLTVL.

V gene TRBV19 combines with J gene TRBJ2-1; 7 bases are shared with TRBD2. J lost 6 bases, V lost 5 bases, and 4 bases had no gene match. The germline gives CDR1 LNHDA, CDR2 SQIVND (reference sequence). This CDR3 has 13 amino acids. CDR3 residues: CASSRRELNEQFF. As DNA, the CDR3 is TGTGCCAGTAGTCGGCGGGAGCTCAATGAGCAGTTCTTC.

This clone came up once. V and J are TRBV5-5 and TRBJ2-3; the match to TRBD2 covers 7 bases. Per the germline V gene, CDR1 is SGHKS and CDR2 is YYEKEE (reference sequence). With V trimmed by 0 bases and J by 4 bases, 2 bases remained unmatched. The CDR3 has 14 residues. CDR3 protein: CASSLGTSPDTQYF. CDR3 in DNA: TGTGCCAGCAGCTTGGGGACTAGTCCAGATACGCAGTATTTT.

The rearrangement joins TRBV7-2 to TRBJ1-1; no firm D call. The CDR3 consists of 15 residues. CDR1 and CDR2 from the germline V gene are SGHTA and FQGNSA. Trimming removed 3 bases at V and 4 bases at J, with 15 bases between. CDR3 amino acids: CASSLGPGLGTEAFF. The CDR3 DNA reads as TGTGCCAGCAGCTTGGGTCCAGGTTTGGGCACTGAAGCTTTCTTT.

This clone was observed a single time. The chain links TRBV19 to TRBJ2-7, with 10 bases fitting TRBD2. The V gene's germline CDR1 is LNHDA and CDR2 SQIVND (reference sequence). V was pared by 5 bases and J by 4 bases, with 2 bases of the junction left unmatched. The CDR3 spans 13 residues. The DNA of the CDR3 is TGTGCCAGTAGTGGACTAGCGGAATACGAGCAGTACTTC. Translating it yields CASSGLAEYEQYF.

The chain recombines TRBV4-3 with TRBJ2-7, with 9 bases that match TRBD1. The germline CDR1 and CDR2 sequences are LGHNA and YSLEER. The CDR3 is 15 residues long. Trimming cost V 2 bases and J 8 bases; bases outside gene matches: 10. CDR3 nucleotide sequence: TGCGCCAGCAGCCAAAACGTGGGACAGGGAGTTCAGCAGTACTTC. This gives the protein CASSQNVGQGVQQYF.

The chain is built from TRBV7-3 and TRBJ1-1; D is perhaps TRBD1 (5 bases). In germline, CDR1 is SGHTA, CDR2 FQGTGA. The length of the CDR3 is 15 residues. Trimming left V 2 bases short and J 1 base short, with 11 bases between. The CDR3 DNA reads TGTGCCAGCAGCTTAGGGCGGGGGGAGAACACTGAAGCTTTCTTT. This gives the protein CASSLGRGENTEAFF. The full variable domain, completed using reference TRBV7-3 and TRBJ1-1, is GAGVSQTPSNKVTEKGKYVELRCDPISGHTALYWYRQSLGQGPEFLIYFQGTGAADDSGLPNDRFFAVRPEGSVSTLKIQRTERGDSAVYLCASSLGRGENTEAFFGQGTRLTVV.

This clone was seen more than once but under ten times. In nucleotides, the CDR3 is TGCGCCAGCAGCCAAGTGTTTGGGGGGAGCTCCTACGAGCAGTACTTC. It encodes CASSQVFGGSSYEQYF. This rearrangement joins TRBV4-3 to TRBJ2-7; tentatively, D is TRBD2 (6 bases). This CDR3 is 16 amino acids long. Per the germline V gene, CDR1 is LGHNA and CDR2 is YSLEER. The V and J ends lost 1 base and 0 bases respectively, with 13 bases between them.

The chain recombines TRBV4-1 with TRBJ1-6, with 10 bases that match TRBD1. The CDR3 contains 16 residues. Germline CDR1 reads MGHRA; CDR2 reads YSYEKL. The ends lost 3 bases at V and 7 bases at J; junction bases unmatched: 6. In DNA form, the CDR3 reads TGCGCCAGCAGCCATCTTCCGGGACAGGGGAATTCACCCCTCCACTTT. Translating it yields CASSHLPGQGNSPLHF.

The J gene is TRBJ1-5, the V gene TRBV7-8, with D possibly being TRBD1 (6 bases). Germline V CDR1 and CDR2: SGHVS, FQNEAQ. This CDR3 region has 13 residues. Trimming left V 3 bases short and J 4 bases short, with 7 bases between. CDR3 DNA: TGTGCCAGCAGCTTCAGGGGTAATCAGCCCCAGCATTTT. This gives the protein CASSFRGNQPQHF.

The gene calls are TRBV5-4 and TRBJ1-2; 7 bases are a match to TRBD1. With 3 bases clipped from V and 7 bases from J, the junction kept 12 bases outside the gene matches. The CDR3 is 15 residues long. The germline CDR1 and CDR2 sequences are SGHNT and YYREEE (reference sequence). The DNA for the CDR3 is TGTGCCAGCAGCTCTGAGGGGGCTGGGATCTCTGGCTACACCTTC. This gives the protein CASSSEGAGISGYTF.

This sequence joins TRBV6-5 and TRBJ1-2, with a possible D match to TRBD1 (6 bases). The V gene's germline CDR1 is MNHEY and CDR2 SVGAGI. With 0 bases removed from V and 6 bases from J, the gap between germline ends came to 11 bases. CDR3 length equals 14 residues. CDR3 loop: CASSYSTPGDGYTF. For the CDR3, the DNA is TGTGCCAGCAGTTACTCGACGCCAGGGGATGGCTACACCTTC.

The chain has TRBV5-8 and TRBJ2-5, with 11 bases aligning to TRBD2. Germline V CDR1 and CDR2: SGHTS, YDEGEE. Trimming cost V 4 bases and J 3 bases; bases outside gene matches: 11. The CDR3 extends over 17 amino acids. Here the CDR3 reads CASSLGTSGIKKETQYF. The CDR3 DNA reads TGTGCCAGCAGCCTAGGGACTAGCGGAATCAAAAAAGAGACCCAGTACTTC.